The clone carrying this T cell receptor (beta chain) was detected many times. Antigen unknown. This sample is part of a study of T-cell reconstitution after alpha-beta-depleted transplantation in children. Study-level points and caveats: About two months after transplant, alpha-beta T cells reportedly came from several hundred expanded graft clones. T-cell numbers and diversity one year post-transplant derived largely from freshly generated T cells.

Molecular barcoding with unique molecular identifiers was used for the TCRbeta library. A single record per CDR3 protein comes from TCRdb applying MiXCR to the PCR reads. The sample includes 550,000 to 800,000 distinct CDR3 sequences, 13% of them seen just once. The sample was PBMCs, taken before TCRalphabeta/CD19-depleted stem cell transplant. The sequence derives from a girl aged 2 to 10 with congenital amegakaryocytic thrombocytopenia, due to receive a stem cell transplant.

The CDR3 DNA is TGCAGTGCTAGTCCTGGACGGATGGTCTCCTACGAGCAGTACTTC. Translation gives CSASPGRMVSYEQYF. The chain joins TRBV20-1 to TRBJ2-7; D not certain. The germline CDR1 and CDR2 sequences are DFQATT and SNEGSKA (reference sequence). V dropped 3 bases and J dropped 0 bases, with 15 bases sitting between them. This CDR3 contains 15 residues.